This is a list of T cell receptor beta chains from one sample in a study of blood T cell repertoires in COVID-19. The assay was immunoSEQ multiplex PCR, and TCRdb's table has in-frame clones only and misses some. The sample includes fewer than 350,000 clones, roughly 87% of them seen just once. Sample: PBMCs or T cells enriched from blood (not recorded which). The receptors shown here come from a woman between 40 and 55 years old who had recovered from COVID-19. Both conserved end residues are part of each CDR3. Each record gives: clone size, J gene, D gene, V gene, CDR3 protein, CDR3 DNA. A D gene is named only where the DNA matches it firmly. Expanded clones get a size class; other rows say once, few or many, or leave the size out.

abundance: .; j_gene: TRBJ2-7; d_gene: TRBD2; v_gene: TRBV11-2; CDR3aa: CASSLGLASYEQYF; CDR3nt: TGTGCCAGCAGCCTCGGACTAGCAAGCTACGAGCAGTACTTC
abundance: .; j_gene: TRBJ2-1; d_gene: TRBD2; v_gene: TRBV7-3; CDR3aa: CASSATSGAAEQFF; CDR3nt: TGTGCCAGCAGCGCGACTAGCGGGGCAGCTGAGCAGTTCTTC
abundance: .; j_gene: TRBJ2-7; d_gene: .; v_gene: TRBV18; CDR3aa: CASSPLPRGKGNEQYF; CDR3nt: TGTGCCAGCTCACCACTTCCGAGGGGGAAAGGGAACGAGCAGTACTTC
abundance: once; j_gene: TRBJ2-1; d_gene: .; v_gene: TRBV5-4; CDR3aa: CASSLGGRGSYNEQFF; CDR3nt: TGTGCCAGCAGCTTGGGTGGGAGAGGCTCCTACAATGAGCAGTTCTTC
abundance: .; j_gene: TRBJ1-1; d_gene: .; v_gene: TRBV14; CDR3aa: CASSLSGNTEAFF; CDR3nt: TGTGCCAGCAGCCTCTCAGGGAACACTGAAGCTTTCTTT
abundance: few; j_gene: TRBJ2-6; d_gene: TRBD1; v_gene: TRBV27; CDR3aa: CASRDRSSGANVLTF; CDR3nt: TGTGCCAGCCGGGACAGATCATCTGGGGCCAACGTCCTGACTTTC
abundance: .; j_gene: TRBJ1-1; d_gene: TRBD1; v_gene: TRBV28; CDR3aa: CASKPQGVNTEAFF; CDR3nt: TGTGCCAGCAAACCACAGGGGGTGAACACTGAAGCTTTCTTT
abundance: once; j_gene: TRBJ1-3; d_gene: .; v_gene: TRBV15; CDR3aa: CATSSRMGNTIYF; CDR3nt: TGTGCCACCAGCAGCAGGATGGGAAACACCATATATTTT
abundance: .; j_gene: TRBJ1-6; d_gene: .; v_gene: TRBV28; CDR3aa: CASSPLGAGRRTGSPLHF; CDR3nt: TGTGCCAGCAGTCCCTTAGGGGCAGGCCGCCGTACCGGTTCACCCCTCCACTTT
abundance: .; j_gene: TRBJ2-7; d_gene: .; v_gene: TRBV20-1; CDR3aa: CSASRGGRTYEQYF; CDR3nt: TGCAGTGCTAGTAGGGGCGGAAGAACCTACGAGCAGTACTTC
abundance: .; j_gene: TRBJ1-5; d_gene: .; v_gene: TRBV12-3/TRBV12-4; CDR3aa: CASTQGGREPQHF; CDR3nt: TGTGCCAGCACCCAGGGCGGGAGGGAGCCCCAGCATTTT
abundance: .; j_gene: TRBJ2-6; d_gene: .; v_gene: TRBV19; CDR3aa: CASSIQGSGANVLTF; CDR3nt: TGTGCCAGTAGTATTCAGGGATCTGGGGCCAACGTCCTGACTTTC
abundance: once; j_gene: TRBJ2-5; d_gene: .; v_gene: TRBV5-1; CDR3aa: CASSLAPGEETQYF; CDR3nt: TGCGCCAGCAGCTTGGCCCCAGGGGAAGAGACCCAGTACTTC
abundance: .; j_gene: TRBJ1-2; d_gene: TRBD1; v_gene: TRBV25-1; CDR3aa: CASSEPGQGALLGYGYTF; CDR3nt: TGTGCCAGCAGTGAACCGGGGCAGGGGGCCCTCCTGGGATATGGCTACACCTTC
abundance: .; j_gene: TRBJ2-7; d_gene: TRBD1; v_gene: TRBV12-5; CDR3aa: CASGQLPGQGSNEQYF; CDR3nt: TGTGCTAGTGGTCAACTTCCGGGACAGGGGTCGAACGAGCAGTACTTC
abundance: .; j_gene: TRBJ2-2; d_gene: .; v_gene: TRBV10-3; CDR3aa: CAISERLETGELFF; CDR3nt: TGTGCCATCAGTGAGCGGCTAGAAACCGGGGAGCTGTTTTTT
abundance: .; j_gene: TRBJ1-2; d_gene: .; v_gene: TRBV7-2; CDR3aa: CASSSRRGSGYGYTF; CDR3nt: TGTGCCAGCAGCTCGAGGCGGGGATCGGGCTATGGCTACACCTTC
abundance: .; j_gene: TRBJ2-6; d_gene: .; v_gene: TRBV4-3; CDR3aa: CASSQEGRIAESSGANVLTF; CDR3nt: TGCGCCAGCAGCCAAGAGGGACGGATAGCGGAAAGCTCTGGGGCCAACGTCCTGACTTTC
abundance: .; j_gene: TRBJ2-1; d_gene: TRBD1; v_gene: TRBV7-6; CDR3aa: CASSGGDRGRNEQFF; CDR3nt: TGTGCCAGCAGCGGGGGGGACAGGGGGCGAAATGAGCAGTTCTTC
abundance: .; j_gene: TRBJ2-7; d_gene: TRBD2; v_gene: TRBV28; CDR3aa: CASSSSGIVEQYF; CDR3nt: TGTGCCAGCAGTTCCAGCGGGATTGTCGAGCAGTACTTC
abundance: .; j_gene: TRBJ1-4; d_gene: TRBD1; v_gene: TRBV5-5; CDR3aa: CASRVGRGQKLFF; CDR3nt: TGTGCCAGCAGAGTCGGCAGGGGGCAAAAACTGTTTTTT
abundance: .; j_gene: TRBJ2-2; d_gene: .; v_gene: TRBV7-3; CDR3aa: CASSLRGAGTGELFF; CDR3nt: TGTGCCAGCAGCTTAAGGGGCGCCGGTACCGGGGAGCTGTTTTTT
abundance: .; j_gene: TRBJ2-3; d_gene: TRBD2; v_gene: TRBV28; CDR3aa: CASSSLAGGTDTQYF; CDR3nt: TGTGCCAGCAGCTCGCTAGCGGGAGGAACAGATACGCAGTATTTT
abundance: .; j_gene: TRBJ2-1; d_gene: TRBD2; v_gene: TRBV11-3; CDR3aa: CASSRLAGGENEQFF; CDR3nt: TGTGCCAGCAGTCGACTAGCGGGAGGGGAGAATGAGCAGTTCTTC